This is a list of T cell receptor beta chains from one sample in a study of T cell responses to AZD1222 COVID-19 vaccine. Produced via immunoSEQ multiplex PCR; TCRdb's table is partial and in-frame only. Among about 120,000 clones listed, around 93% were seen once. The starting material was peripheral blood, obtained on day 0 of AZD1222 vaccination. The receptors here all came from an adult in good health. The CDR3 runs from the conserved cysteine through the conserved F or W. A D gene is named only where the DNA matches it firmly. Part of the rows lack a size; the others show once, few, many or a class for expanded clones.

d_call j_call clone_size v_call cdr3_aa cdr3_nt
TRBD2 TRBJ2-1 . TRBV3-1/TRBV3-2 CASRRTSGSIYEQFF TGTGCCAGCAGGAGGACTAGCGGGAGTATCTATGAGCAGTTCTTC
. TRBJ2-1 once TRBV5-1 CASSLVGYNEQFF TGCGCCAGCAGCTTGGTAGGTTACAATGAGCAGTTCTTC
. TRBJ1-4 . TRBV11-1 CASSLSPGANEKLFF TGTGCCAGCAGCTTAAGCCCCGGGGCTAATGAAAAACTGTTTTTT
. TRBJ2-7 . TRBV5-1 CASSLTWGGAEQYF TGCGCCAGCAGCCTGACATGGGGCGGAGCTGAGCAGTACTTC
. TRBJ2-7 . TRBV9 CASSSRAGMAYEQYF TGTGCCAGCAGCTCACGGGCGGGGATGGCCTACGAGCAGTACTTC
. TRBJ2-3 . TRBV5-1 CASSLTAASTDTQYF TGCGCCAGCAGCTTAACGGCAGCTAGCACAGATACGCAGTATTTT
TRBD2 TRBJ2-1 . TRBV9 CASSVASLAGGLGQFF TGTGCCAGCAGCGTAGCTTCACTAGCGGGAGGGCTTGGGCAGTTCTTC
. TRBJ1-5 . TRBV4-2 CASSRSIGGNQPQHF TGTGCCAGCAGCCGGAGCATTGGGGGCAATCAGCCCCAGCATTTT
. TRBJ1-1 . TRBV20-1 CSASKGSRQEAFF TGCAGTGCTAGTAAGGGGAGCAGACAGGAAGCTTTCTTT
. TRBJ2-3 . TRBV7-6 CASSLVSMSAVVRADTQYF TGTGCCAGCAGCTTAGTATCCATGTCGGCGGTAGTGCGGGCAGATACGCAGTATTTT
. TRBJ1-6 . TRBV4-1 CASSQEIPGNSPLHF TGCGCCAGCAGCCAAGAAATCCCTGGAAATTCACCCCTCCACTTT
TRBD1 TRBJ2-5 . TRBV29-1 CSVRRQGAIGAVRGETQYF TGCAGCGTACGAAGACAGGGGGCGATTGGGGCGGTTCGGGGAGAGACCCAGTACTTC
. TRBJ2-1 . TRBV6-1 CASSEGPGGGRFAEQFF TGTGCCAGCAGTGAAGGCCCAGGGGGCGGGAGATTCGCTGAGCAGTTCTTC
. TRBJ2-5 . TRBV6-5 CASVLGPAGTQYF TGTGCCAGCGTTCTTGGGCCCGCGGGGACCCAGTACTTC
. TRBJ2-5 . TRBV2 CASSREQETQYF TGTGCCAGCTCGAGGGAACAAGAGACCCAGTACTTC
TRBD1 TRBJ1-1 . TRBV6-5 CASRRQGIENTEAFF TGTGCCAGCAGACGACAGGGGATAGAGAACACTGAAGCTTTCTTT
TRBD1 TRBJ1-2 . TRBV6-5 CASSYLTGNYGYTF TGTGCCAGCAGTTACCTGACAGGGAACTATGGCTACACCTTC
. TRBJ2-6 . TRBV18 CASSPRQIDSGANVLTF TGTGCCAGCTCACCAAGACAGATCGATTCTGGGGCCAACGTCCTGACTTTC
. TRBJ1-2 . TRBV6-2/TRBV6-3 CASSQNTNYGYTF TGTGCCAGCAGTCAAAATACTAACTATGGCTACACCTTC
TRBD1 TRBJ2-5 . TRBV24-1 CAAGGQGAGETQYF TGTGCCGCGGGCGGACAGGGGGCCGGGGAGACCCAGTACTTC
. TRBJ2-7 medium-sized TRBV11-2 CASSLSRNSYEQYF TGTGCCAGCAGCTTGTCGAGAAACTCCTACGAGCAGTACTTC
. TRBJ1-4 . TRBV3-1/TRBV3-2 CASSFSTTNEKLFF TGTGCCAGCAGCTTCAGCACAACTAATGAAAAACTGTTTTTT
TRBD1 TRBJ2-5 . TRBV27 CASSPQGAAGETQYF TGTGCCAGCAGTCCCCAGGGGGCGGCGGGAGAGACCCAGTACTTC
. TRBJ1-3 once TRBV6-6 CASSLRSGSAIYF TGTGCCAGCAGCCTCCGTTCGGGGAGCGCCATATATTTT
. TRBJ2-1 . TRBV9 CASSVGTDTHNEQFF TGTGCCAGCAGCGTAGGGACAGACACCCACAATGAGCAGTTCTTC
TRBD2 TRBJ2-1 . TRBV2 CASLSLAGGNTYNEQFF TGTGCCAGCCTTTCTCTAGCGGGAGGTAACACCTACAATGAGCAGTTCTTC
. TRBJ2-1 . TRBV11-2 CASSRSGSHNEQFF TGTGCCAGCAGCAGGTCCGGGTCCCACAATGAGCAGTTCTTC
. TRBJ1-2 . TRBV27 CASSARQTGVYGYTF TGTGCCAGCAGTGCCCGACAAACGGGGGTATATGGCTACACCTTC
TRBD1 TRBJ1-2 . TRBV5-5 CASTRTGADYGYTF TGTGCCAGCACCCGGACAGGGGCGGACTATGGCTACACCTTC
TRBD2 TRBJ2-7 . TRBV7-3 CASSFSGGRFLDEQYF TGTGCCAGCAGCTTTAGTGGCGGGAGATTTTTAGACGAGCAGTACTTC
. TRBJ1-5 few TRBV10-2 CASKDGTNQPQHF TGCGCCAGCAAGGACGGCACCAATCAGCCCCAGCATTTT
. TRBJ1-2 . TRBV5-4 CASSFQPNYGYTF TGTGCCAGCAGCTTCCAACCTAACTATGGCTACACCTTC
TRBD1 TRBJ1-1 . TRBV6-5 CASSLLQGRVTEAFF TGTGCCAGCAGTCTACTACAGGGGAGGGTCACTGAAGCTTTCTTT
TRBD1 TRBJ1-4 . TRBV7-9 CASSHIGDRVNEKLFF TGTGCCAGCAGCCACATCGGGGACAGGGTCAATGAAAAACTGTTTTTT
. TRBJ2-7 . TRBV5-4 CASSPPGGSYEQYF TGTGCCAGCAGCCCGCCGGGCGGTTCCTACGAGCAGTACTTC
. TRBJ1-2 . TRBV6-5 CASSHYFGDNYGYTF TGTGCCAGCAGTCATTACTTTGGGGATAACTATGGCTACACCTTC
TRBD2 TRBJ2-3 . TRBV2 CASSPWGLPLDTQYF TGTGCCAGCAGTCCATGGGGACTACCACTAGATACGCAGTATTTT
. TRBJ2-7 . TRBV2 CASSSTRYEQYF TGTGCCAGCAGTTCCACCAGATACGAGCAGTACTTC
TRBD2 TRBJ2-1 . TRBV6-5 CAGRAGDYNEQFF TGTGCCGGCCGGGCGGGAGATTACAATGAGCAGTTCTTC
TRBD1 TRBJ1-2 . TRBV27 CASSQGVYYGYTF TGTGCCAGCAGTCAGGGGGTTTACTATGGCTACACCTTC
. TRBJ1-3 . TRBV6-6 CASRRVKEAPINTIYF TGTGCCAGCAGGCGGGTCAAGGAGGCACCTATAAACACCATATATTTT
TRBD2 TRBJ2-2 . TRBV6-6 CASRLAGGMNTGELFF TGTGCCAGCAGGCTAGCGGGAGGGATGAACACCGGGGAGCTGTTTTTT
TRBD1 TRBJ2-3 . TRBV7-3 CASSPLGTGLTDTQYF TGTGCCAGCAGCCCCCTAGGGACAGGGCTCACAGATACGCAGTATTTT
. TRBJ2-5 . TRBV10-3 CAISDYLTTQYF TGTGCCATCAGTGATTATCTAACGACCCAGTACTTC
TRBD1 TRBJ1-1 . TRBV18 CASSRTPGTDLNTEAFF TGTGCCAGCTCACGAACGCCCGGGACAGATTTGAACACTGAAGCTTTCTTT
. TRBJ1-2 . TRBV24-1 CASKRRGAGGYTF TGTGCCTCGAAGCGGCGGGGGGCCGGGGGCTACACCTTC